The 28 T cell receptor beta chains in this list originate from one sample, sequenced in a study of T cell repertoires in cytomegalovirus infection. Which antigens these TCRs recognize remains unknown. TCRdb reprocessed the reads via MiXCR and lists one record per CDR3 protein. The repertoire holds fewer than 950,000 distinct CDR3 sequences, with 32% as singletons. The material was cultured CD8+ T cells from PBMCs, obtained from culture after CMV antigen stimulation. These receptors all stem from a human donor in good health (CMV status not recorded). Some clones in this sample may be carry-over from other donors' samples.

This clonotype was picked up a small number of times. This sequence joins TRBV6-5 and TRBJ1-1; no clear D gene. From germline, CDR1 is MNHEY and CDR2 SVGAGI. This CDR3 spans 15 amino acids. The germline V and J ends were trimmed by 2 bases and 0 bases, with 10 bases remaining between them. The CDR3 sequence is CASSYGQIMNTEAFF. The CDR3 nucleotides read TGTGCCAGCAGTTACGGGCAAATCATGAACACTGAAGCTTTCTTT.

This clonotype has only a few counts. The rearrangement uses TRBV5-6 and TRBJ2-1, with D maybe TRBD1 (6 bases). Germline V CDR1 and CDR2: SGHDT, YYEEEE. The length of the CDR3 is 13 residues. The V gene lost 3 bases and the J gene lost 7 bases, with 11 bases spanning the gap. The CDR3 DNA reads TGTGCCAGCAGCTATGGGACAATAAATGAGCAGTTCTTC. Translating gives CASSYGTINEQFF.

The CDR3 loop reads CASTESSGANVLTF. The CDR3 DNA reads TGTGCCAGCACCGAGAGCTCTGGGGCCAACGTCCTGACTTTC. This chain uses TRBV6-6 with TRBJ2-6; D call uncertain. The V gene's germline CDR1 is MNHNY and CDR2 SVGAGI (reference sequence). V shed 7 bases and J shed 0 bases, with 7 bases lying between them. The CDR3 is 14 residues long.

In its sample, this clonotype was seen a few times. The gene calls are TRBV6-2 or TRBV6-3 and TRBJ2-7; a weak D match, TRBD1 (6 bases). CDR1 MNHEY and CDR2 SVGEGT come from the germline V gene. The CDR3 loop spans 14 amino acids. Trimming left V 5 bases short and J 1 base short, with 12 bases between. Written as DNA, the CDR3 is TGTGCCAGCAGTCCCTGGACAGCATCCTACGAGCAGTACTTC. This sequence encodes CASSPWTASYEQYF.

This rearrangement joins TRBV6-2 or TRBV6-3 to TRBJ2-7; perhaps D is TRBD1 or TRBD2 (6 bases each). The germline V and J ends were trimmed by 2 bases and 3 bases, with 11 bases remaining between them. The CDR3 runs 14 residues. In germline, CDR1 is MNHEY, CDR2 SVGEGT. CDR3 region: CASSYPGANYEQYV. Here the CDR3 DNA reads TGTGCCAGCAGTTACCCGGGGGCCAACTACGAGCAGTACGTC.

This clonotype was observed at least ten times. The chain carries TRBV6-1 and TRBJ2-1; weak D call: TRBD1 (5 bases). CDR1 is MNHNS and CDR2 is SASEGT in the germline V gene. CDR3 size: 14 residues. The V end was cut by 0 bases, the J end by 7 bases, with 10 bases between. DNA of the CDR3: TGTGCCAGCAGTGAAGCGTCAGGGTGGAATGAGCAGTTCTTC. Translated: CASSEASGWNEQFF.

The chain combines TRBV4-1 with TRBJ2-1; D is possibly TRBD2 (7 bases). The V gene's germline CDR1 is MGHRA and CDR2 YSYEKL. The CDR3 loop spans 17 amino acids. Trimming stripped 6 bases from V and 2 bases from J, with 20 bases between. CDR3 region: CASSQGGGALAYNEQFF. CDR3 in DNA: TGCGCCAGCAGTCAGGGAGGGGGGGCTCTAGCCTACAATGAGCAGTTCTTC.

CDR3: CATSDSGTQETQYF. The CDR3 coding sequence is TGTGCCACCAGTGATTCGGGGACCCAAGAGACCCAGTACTTC. The chain recombines TRBV24-1 with TRBJ2-5, with D perhaps given as TRBD1 or TRBD2 (5 bases each). The germline gives CDR1 KGHDR, CDR2 SFDVKD. V lost 2 bases and J 1 base, leaving 7 bases between the germline ends. This CDR3 spans 14 amino acids.

This clonotype was found a few times. The CDR3 region has the DNA TGTGCCAGTACCGTCGGGTATAGCAATCAGCCCCAGCATTTT. This gives the protein CASTVGYSNQPQHF. V is TRBV19 and J is TRBJ1-5, with unresolved D. Germline values: CDR1 LNHDA, CDR2 SQIVND (reference sequence). The CDR3 loop spans 14 amino acids. V lost 7 bases, J lost 0 bases, and 10 bases lay in between.

V usage is TRBV6-2 or TRBV6-3 and J usage is TRBJ2-2; D gene uncertain. This CDR3 contains 17 residues. V shed 2 bases and J shed 0 bases, with 13 bases lying between them. In germline, CDR1 is MNHEY, CDR2 SVGEGT. The CDR3 sequence is CASSYGVGSPNTGELFF. In DNA, the CDR3 is TGTGCCAGCAGTTACGGGGTCGGCAGCCCGAACACCGGGGAGCTGTTTTTT.

This clonotype was counted ten times or more. CDR3 sequence: CASSEASGEGMSSYNSPLHF. The CDR3 coding sequence is TGTGCCAGCAGTGAAGCGTCAGGGGAGGGAATGAGCTCCTATAATTCACCCCTCCACTTT. The J gene is TRBJ1-6, the V gene TRBV6-1; tentative D call: TRBD1 (6 bases). CDR3 size: 20 residues. Trimming shortened V by 0 bases and J by 0 bases, and 18 bases separated the two germline ends. Germline CDR1 MNHNS, CDR2 SASEGT.

V and J are TRBV6-1 and TRBJ2-2; D is undetermined. CDR1 and CDR2 (germline): MNHNS, SASEGT. Trimming took 8 bases from V and 2 from J, leaving 15 bases between them. This CDR3 is 15 amino acids long. CDR3 in amino acids: CASLIYKVNTGELFF. In DNA form, the CDR3 reads TGTGCCAGCCTGATATACAAAGTCAACACCGGGGAGCTGTTTTTT.

The V and J genes are TRBV6-6 and TRBJ2-1; D not certain. Germline CDR1 reads MNHNY; CDR2 reads SVGAGI (reference sequence). Deletions cut 0 bases from V and 4 bases from J, with 10 bases between. CDR3 length equals 15 residues. Here the CDR3 DNA reads TGTGCCAGCAGTTACTCGTCCGAAGGTTACAATGAGCAGTTCTTC. This encodes CASSYSSEGYNEQFF.

This rearrangement joins TRBV19 to TRBJ1-5; TRBD1 agrees at 7 bases. The CDR3 is 15 amino acids. The germline gives CDR1 LNHDA, CDR2 SQIVND (reference sequence). Losses at the gene ends were 1 base for V and 6 bases for J; bases not matched to a gene: 6. This chain's CDR3 is CASSIVPGTAQPQHF. Written as DNA, the CDR3 is TGTGCCAGTAGTATAGTCCCTGGGACAGCTCAGCCCCAGCATTTT.

V and J are TRBV6-6 and TRBJ1-6; D is undetermined. CDR1 MNHNY and CDR2 SVGAGI come from the germline V gene (reference sequence). The CDR3 extends over 13 amino acids. V lost 4 bases and J 12 bases, leaving 13 bases between the germline ends. In nucleotides, the CDR3 is TGTGCCAGCAGTTTAAGGACGGCCGAACCCCTCCACTTT. Translating gives CASSLRTAEPLHF.

The rearrangement uses TRBV5-4 and TRBJ2-1, with D tentatively TRBD2 (7 bases). Germline CDR1 is SGHNT and CDR2 is YYREEE (reference sequence). V was pared by 6 bases and J by 5 bases, with 15 bases between. The CDR3 consists of 14 residues. CDR3 sequence (DNA): TGTGCCAGCAACTGGAGGGGGACTAACAATGAGCAGTTCTTC. As protein: CASNWRGTNNEQFF.

In DNA, the CDR3 is TGTGCCAGCTCACCAAAAGGGGGCAGTCATCAAGCTAACTATGGCTACACCTTC. Translating gives CASSPKGGSHQANYGYTF. This rearrangement joins TRBV18 to TRBJ1-2, with 7 bases that match TRBD1. Germline values: CDR1 KGHSH, CDR2 LQKENI. CDR3 length: 18 amino acids. Losses at the gene ends were 2 bases for V and 0 bases for J; bases not matched to a gene: 12.

The sample holds a few counts of this clonotype. This chain links TRBV10-3 with TRBJ1-1, with 9 bases aligning to TRBD1. Germline assignment: CDR1 ENHRY and CDR2 SYGVKD. V trimming: 9 bases; J trimming: 5 bases; junction bases outside the gene matches: 7. The CDR3 covers 13 residues. DNA of the CDR3: TGTGCCATTCGCCGAGACAGGGGGACTGAAGCTTTCTTT. Translated: CAIRRDRGTEAFF.

This rearrangement joins TRBV6-1 to TRBJ1-2; 9 bases match TRBD1. Germline CDR1 reads MNHNS; CDR2 reads SASEGT. The V segment lost 0 bases and the J segment 9 bases; nucleotides outside the gene matches: 5. This CDR3 has 14 residues. CDR3 residues: CASSEAPGQGSYTF. The CDR3 bases are TGTGCCAGCAGTGAAGCCCCGGGACAGGGAAGCTACACCTTC.

This clonotype was observed a handful of times. The rearrangement uses TRBV6-5 and TRBJ1-2; D gene unclear. The CDR3 spans 16 residues. Trimming shortened V by 5 bases and J by 5 bases, and 21 bases separated the two germline ends. Germline CDR1 and CDR2: MNHEY and SVGAGI. CDR3 in amino acids: CASSRNWFEEHYGYTF. Here the CDR3 DNA reads TGTGCCAGCAGTCGTAACTGGTTTGAGGAGCATTATGGCTACACCTTC.

Concerning this clonotype: Just one base apart from a much larger clone, this may be a read error. The V gene is TRBV11-2, the J gene TRBJ2-5; possibly TRBD1 for D (6 bases). Trimming removed 4 bases at V and 3 bases at J, with 6 bases between. The germline gives CDR1 SGHAT, CDR2 FQNNGV. The CDR3 spans 12 residues. The chain's CDR3 is CASSYREETQYF. As DNA, the CDR3 is TGTGCCAGCAGCTACAGGGAAGAGACCCAGTACTTC.

The chain is built from TRBV7-2 and TRBJ1-2; the match to TRBD1 covers 7 bases. V gave up 4 bases and J gave up 4 bases; unmatched junction bases: 12. The CDR3 length is 16 residues. Per germline, CDR1 SGHTA and CDR2 FQGNSA. CDR3 sequence: CASSSNGQVLLYGYTF. DNA of the CDR3: TGTGCCAGCAGCTCCAACGGACAGGTTCTTCTCTATGGCTACACCTTC.

This chain uses TRBV12-3 or TRBV12-4 with TRBJ1-3; D gene uncertain. The CDR3 totals 14 residues. Trimming shortened V by 6 bases and J by 4 bases, and 13 bases separated the two germline ends. This chain's CDR3 is CASSPRNAGNTIYF. CDR3 coding DNA: TGTGCCAGCAGCCCTAGAAACGCGGGAAACACCATATATTTT.

This chain uses TRBV13 with TRBJ2-3; 13 bases map to TRBD2. J lost 4 bases, V lost 4 bases, and 5 bases had no gene match. Germline V lookup: CDR1 PRHDT, CDR2 FYEKMQ (reference sequence). The CDR3 contains 16 residues. CDR3 in amino acids: CASSSGTSGDADTQYF. The CDR3, as DNA: TGTGCCAGCAGCTCTGGGACTAGCGGGGACGCAGATACGCAGTATTTT.

This clonotype appeared a single time. The genes are TRBV7-2 and TRBJ1-1; D is uncertain. The CDR3 loop spans 15 amino acids. Trimming shortened V by 4 bases and J by 7 bases, and 19 bases separated the two germline ends. Looked up from germline, CDR1 is SGHTA and CDR2 is FQGNSA. This CDR3 is CASSYIGRPDNEAFF. CDR3 nucleotides: TGTGCCAGCAGCTATATCGGACGGCCCGACAATGAAGCTTTCTTT.

With respect to this clonotype: The junction departs from the called germline gene at one end, perhaps through a read error. The chain joins TRBV4-2 to TRBJ1-2; the match to TRBD1 covers 7 bases. This CDR3 contains 14 residues. Germline CDR1 LGHNA, CDR2 YNFKEQ. The CDR3 region is CVSSQGQTNYGYTF. The CDR3 DNA reads TGTGTCAGCAGCCAGGGACAGACTAACTATGGCTACACCTTC.

This clonotype was seen only a few times. This rearrangement joins TRBV6-4 to TRBJ1-1, with D unresolved. The CDR3 runs 14 residues. Trimming removed 0 bases at V and 2 bases at J, with 7 bases between. CDR1 is MRHNA, CDR2 SNTAGT, per germline. The CDR3 spells CASSDSITNTEAFF. CDR3 DNA: TGTGCCAGCAGTGACTCCATCACCAACACTGAAGCTTTCTTT.

The genes are TRBV6-5 and TRBJ1-3; D gene ambiguous. The V and J ends lost 10 bases and 3 bases respectively, with 7 bases between them. This CDR3 contains 11 residues. Germline values: CDR1 MNHEY, CDR2 SVGAGI. CDR3 sequence reads: CAIKIGNTIYF. In DNA form, the CDR3 reads TGTGCCATCAAAATTGGAAACACCATATATTTT.